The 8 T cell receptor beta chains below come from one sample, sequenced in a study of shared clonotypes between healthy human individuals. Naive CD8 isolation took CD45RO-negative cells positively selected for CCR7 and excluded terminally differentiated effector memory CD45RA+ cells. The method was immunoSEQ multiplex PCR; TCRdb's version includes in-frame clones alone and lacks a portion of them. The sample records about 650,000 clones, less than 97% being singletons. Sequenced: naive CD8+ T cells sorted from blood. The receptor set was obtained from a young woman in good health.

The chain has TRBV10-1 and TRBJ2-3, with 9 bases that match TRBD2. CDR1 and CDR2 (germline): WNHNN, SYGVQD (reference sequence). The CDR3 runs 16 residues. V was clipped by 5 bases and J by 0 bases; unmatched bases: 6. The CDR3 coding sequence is TGCGCCAGCAGTCCTCTAGCGGGATCTAGCACAGATACGCAGTATTTT. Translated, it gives CASSPLAGSSTDTQYF.

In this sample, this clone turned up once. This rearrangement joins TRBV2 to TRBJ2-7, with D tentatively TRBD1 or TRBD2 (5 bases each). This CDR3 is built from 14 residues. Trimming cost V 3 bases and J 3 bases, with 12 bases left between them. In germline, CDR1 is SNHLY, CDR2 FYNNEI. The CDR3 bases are TGTGCCAGCAGTGACGGGACGGACAACTACGAGCAGTACTTC. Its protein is CASSDGTDNYEQYF.

This CDR3 is CAHGEGTSGSTQYF. CDR3 nucleotides: TGTGCCCACGGGGAGGGGACTTCAGGGAGCACCCAGTACTTC. V is TRBV30 and J is TRBJ2-5; 7 bases line up with TRBD2. J gave up 8 bases and V 8 bases, and 17 bases lay outside the gene matches. This CDR3 spans 14 amino acids. Germline lookup yields CDR1 GTSNPN and CDR2 SVGIG (reference sequence).

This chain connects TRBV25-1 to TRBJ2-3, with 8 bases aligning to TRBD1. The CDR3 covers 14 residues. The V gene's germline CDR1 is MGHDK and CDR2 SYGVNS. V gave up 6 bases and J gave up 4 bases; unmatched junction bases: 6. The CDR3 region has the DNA TGTGCCAGCAGCCAACAGGGGGAAGCAGATACGCAGTATTTT. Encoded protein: CASSQQGEADTQYF.

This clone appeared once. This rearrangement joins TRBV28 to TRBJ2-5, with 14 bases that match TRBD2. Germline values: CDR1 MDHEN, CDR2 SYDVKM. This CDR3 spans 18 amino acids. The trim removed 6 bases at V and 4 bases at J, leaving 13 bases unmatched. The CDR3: CASRPYNSGTSGRETQYF. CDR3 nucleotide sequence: TGTGCCAGCAGACCCTACAACTCCGGGACTAGCGGGAGAGAGACCCAGTACTTC.

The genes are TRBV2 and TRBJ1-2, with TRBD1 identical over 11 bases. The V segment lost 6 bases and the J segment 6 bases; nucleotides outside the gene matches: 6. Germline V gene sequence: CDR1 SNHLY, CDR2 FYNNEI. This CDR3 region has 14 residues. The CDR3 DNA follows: TGTGCCAGCAGCCAAGGACAGGGGGCAGATGGCTACACCTTC. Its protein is CASSQGQGADGYTF. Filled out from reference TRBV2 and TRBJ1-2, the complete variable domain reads EPEVTQTPSHQVTQMGQEVILRCVPISNHLYFYWYRQILGQKVEFLVSFYNNEISEKSEIFDDQFSVERPDGSNFTLKIRSTKLEDSAMYFCASSQGQGADGYTFGSGTRLTVV.

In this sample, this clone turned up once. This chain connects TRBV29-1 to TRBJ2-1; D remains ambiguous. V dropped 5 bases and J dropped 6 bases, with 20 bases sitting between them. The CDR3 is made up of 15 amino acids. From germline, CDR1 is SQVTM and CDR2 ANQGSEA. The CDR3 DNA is TGCAGCGTTACTGGCGGTTTTAATCCGGCCAATGAGCAGTTCTTC. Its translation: CSVTGGFNPANEQFF.

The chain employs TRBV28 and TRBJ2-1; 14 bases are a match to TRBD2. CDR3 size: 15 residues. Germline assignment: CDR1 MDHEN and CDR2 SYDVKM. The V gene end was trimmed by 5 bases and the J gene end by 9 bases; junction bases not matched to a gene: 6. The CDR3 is CASSTTGLAGVEQFF. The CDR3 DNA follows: TGTGCCAGCAGTACTACGGGACTAGCGGGAGTTGAGCAGTTCTTC.